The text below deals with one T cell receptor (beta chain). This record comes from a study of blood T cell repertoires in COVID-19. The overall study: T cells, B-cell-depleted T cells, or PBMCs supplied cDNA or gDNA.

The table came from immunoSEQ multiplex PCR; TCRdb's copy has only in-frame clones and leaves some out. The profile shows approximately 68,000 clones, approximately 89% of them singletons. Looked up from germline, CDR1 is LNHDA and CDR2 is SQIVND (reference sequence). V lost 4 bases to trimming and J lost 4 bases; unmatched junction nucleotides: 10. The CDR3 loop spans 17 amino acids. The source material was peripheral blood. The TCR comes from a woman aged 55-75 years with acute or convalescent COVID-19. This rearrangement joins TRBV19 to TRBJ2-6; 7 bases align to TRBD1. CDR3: CASSTSGQAAGANVLTF. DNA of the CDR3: TGTGCCAGTAGTACCTCCGGACAGGCTGCAGGGGCCAACGTCCTGACTTTC.